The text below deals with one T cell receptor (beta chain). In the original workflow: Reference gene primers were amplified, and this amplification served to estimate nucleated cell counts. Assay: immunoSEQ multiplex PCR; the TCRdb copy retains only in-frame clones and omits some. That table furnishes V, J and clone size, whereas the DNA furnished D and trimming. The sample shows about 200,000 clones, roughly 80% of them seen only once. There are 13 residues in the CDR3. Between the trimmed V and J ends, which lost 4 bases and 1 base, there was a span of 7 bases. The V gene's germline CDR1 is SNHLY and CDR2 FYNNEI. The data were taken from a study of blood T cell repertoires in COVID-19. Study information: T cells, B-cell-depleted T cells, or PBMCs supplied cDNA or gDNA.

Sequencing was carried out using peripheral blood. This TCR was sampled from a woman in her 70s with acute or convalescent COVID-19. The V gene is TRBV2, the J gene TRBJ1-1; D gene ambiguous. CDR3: CASSGDKNTEAFF. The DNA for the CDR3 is TGTGCCAGCAGTGGAGACAAGAACACTGAAGCTTTCTTT. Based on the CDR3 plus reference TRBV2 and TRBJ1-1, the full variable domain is EPEVTQTPSHQVTQMGQEVILRCVPISNHLYFYWYRQILGQKVEFLVSFYNNEISEKSEIFDDQFSVERPDGSNFTLKIRSTKLEDSAMYFCASSGDKNTEAFFGQGTRLTVV.